This T cell receptor (beta chain) was captured in a study of neurological immune-mediated disorders. TCRdb re-analysed the 5' RACE reads in MiXCR, keeping a single row per CDR3 protein. Of over 50,000 distinct CDR3 sequences detected, roughly 4.9% appear once; the ten largest clones hold around 5.1%. This clonotype was seen many times. Its matching antigen is unknown. Mismatch with germline at one junction end may stem from a read error. This CDR3 has 15 amino acids. The germline V gene has CDR1 SGHRS and CDR2 YFSETQ. Study-wide findings and caveats: None of the features examined (clinical or MRI) was associated with the multiple sclerosis repertoire cluster.

The specimen sequenced was PBMCs. This chain joins TRBV5-1 and TRBJ2-1; 9 bases align to TRBD2. The clonotype was recovered from a human donor with multiple sclerosis. The donor label of this sample is uncertain. The CDR3 sequence is CASSPVAGVVNKQFF. The CDR3 DNA reads TGCGCCAGCAGCCCGGTAGCGGGGGTAGTCAATAAGCAGTTCTTC.